The sequence of this T cell receptor (beta chain) was determined in a study of T cells in Graves' hyperthyroidism and ophthalmopathy. From RNA transcripts, TCR beta CDR3 regions were amplified. During a first-round RT-PCR of the TCR CDR3, the HTBI primer set was used. TCRdb recomputed calls from the multiplex PCR reads with MiXCR, one row per CDR3 protein. The sample lists fewer than 350,000 distinct CDR3 sequences, approximately 18% occurring once. Across 18 months, stable Graves' hyperthyroidism was marked by no progression to ophthalmopathy. Hyperthyroidism in the patients, aged 18 to 65, was newly diagnosed and under 2 months in duration. The CDR3 extends over 13 amino acids. The V segment lost 4 bases and the J segment 6 bases; nucleotides outside the gene matches: 2. The germline gives CDR1 SQVTM, CDR2 ANQGSEA. This clonotype was detected a few times.

The chain employs TRBV29-1 and TRBJ1-4; TRBD1 aligns across 10 bases. The receptor was isolated from a woman aged 45 to 65 with Graves' hyperthyroidism. Sequencing input: blood. CDR3 in amino acids: CSVAGTGDEKLFF. The CDR3 DNA reads as TGCAGCGTTGCAGGGACAGGGGATGAAAAACTGTTTTTT.